One sample yielded the 18 T cell receptor beta chains listed below, sequenced in a study of PD-1 blockade in classical Hodgkin lymphoma. Using immunoSEQ multiplex PCR, the repertoire was profiled, and TCRdb retains in-frame clones only, with some absent. This table has roughly 140,000 clones, under 85% appearing once. There was relapse after autologous stem cell transplantation in every patient, and there was variation in brentuximab vedotin exposure. Sample: peripheral blood mononuclear cells (PBMCs), taken before the second cycle of nivolumab. These receptors all stem from a human donor with classical Hodgkin lymphoma.

This clone was counted between two and nine times. The chain joins TRBV29-1 to TRBJ2-1; D is unclear. Trimming pared 4 bases from V and 9 bases from J, leaving 16 bases between. Germline loops: CDR1 SQVTM, CDR2 ANQGSEA. The CDR3 consists of 13 residues. CDR3 in amino acids: CSVVRVAEGEQFF. The CDR3 nucleotides are TGCAGCGTTGTTCGGGTGGCTGAAGGTGAGCAGTTCTTC.

The V gene is TRBV9, the J gene TRBJ2-2; 8 nucleotides line up with TRBD2. Losses at the gene ends were 3 bases for V and 4 bases for J; bases not matched to a gene: 2. The CDR3 is 14 residues long. The germline CDR1 and CDR2 sequences are SGDLS and YYNGEE. The CDR3 sequence is CASSGTSGTGELFF. The CDR3 nucleotides are TGTGCCAGCAGCGGAACTAGCGGCACCGGGGAGCTGTTTTTT. The complete variable domain, with remaining parts taken from reference TRBV9 and TRBJ2-2, reads DSGVTQTPKHLITATGQRVTLRCSPRSGDLSVYWYQQSLDQGLQFLIQYYNGEERAKGNILERFSAQQFPDLHSELNLSSLELGDSALYFCASSGTSGTGELFFGEGSRLTVL.

This clone has ten or more counts. The chain is built from TRBV5-4 and TRBJ2-3; D may correspond to TRBD1 or TRBD2 (5 bases each). Looked up from germline, CDR1 is SGHNT and CDR2 is YYREEE (reference sequence). V lost 0 bases and J lost 0, with 11 bases in between. The CDR3 is 16 amino acids. The CDR3: CASSLAVGRSTDTQYF. The CDR3 DNA follows: TGTGCCAGCAGCTTGGCGGTGGGACGGAGCACAGATACGCAGTATTTT.

This clone came up once. The chain carries TRBV23-1 and TRBJ1-3; D not resolved. TRBV23-1 is classed as an ORF, of uncertain function. This CDR3 is built from 16 residues. The V and J ends lost 0 bases and 0 bases respectively, with 9 bases between them. In DNA, the CDR3 is TGCGCCAGCAGTCAATCTACCGACTTCTCTGGAAACACCATATATTTT. It encodes CASSQSTDFSGNTIYF.

This clone showed up just a few times. The chain combines TRBV18 with TRBJ1-6; D unresolved. This CDR3 has 13 amino acids. Trimming removed 2 bases from V and 8 bases from J, with 7 bases in between. The germline CDR1 and CDR2 sequences are KGHSH and LQKENI. Here the CDR3 reads CASSPSEDSPLHF. CDR3 nucleotides: TGTGCCAGCTCACCAAGCGAAGATTCACCCCTCCACTTT.

The rearrangement uses TRBV5-1 and TRBJ2-5; 13 nucleotides line up with TRBD2. This CDR3 spans 17 amino acids. V lost 0 bases, J lost 2 bases, and 4 bases stayed unmatched. CDR1 is SGHRS and CDR2 is YFSETQ in the germline V gene. In DNA form, the CDR3 reads TGCGCCAGCAGCTTGGGGTCGACTAGCGGGGGGCAAGAGACCCAGTACTTC. As protein: CASSLGSTSGGQETQYF.

The CDR3 spells CASRLDLYGYTF. CDR3 DNA: TGTGCCAGCAGGCTCGACTTGTATGGCTACACCTTC. This chain links TRBV28 with TRBJ1-2; unclear D gene. This CDR3 has 12 residues. The germline gives CDR1 MDHEN, CDR2 SYDVKM. Trimming removed 6 bases at V and 5 bases at J, with 10 bases between.

The rearrangement uses TRBV10-3 and TRBJ1-2; 8 nucleotides match TRBD1. CDR3 length: 14 residues. Germline assignment: CDR1 ENHRY and CDR2 SYGVKD. The J segment lost 7 bases and the V segment lost 0 bases, leaving 4 bases of the junction unmatched. CDR3 sequence: CAISESTGVGGYTF. The CDR3 DNA sequence: TGTGCCATCAGTGAGTCGACAGGGGTAGGTGGCTACACCTTC.

This chain joins TRBV27 and TRBJ1-2, with 10 bases aligning to TRBD1. Losses at the gene ends were 6 bases for V and 8 bases for J; bases not matched to a gene: 18. This CDR3 is 17 amino acids long. Germline CDR1 and CDR2: MNHEY and SMNVEV (reference sequence). The CDR3 DNA sequence: TGTGCCAGCAGCTTGGGGGCTTCCCGGGACAGGGGTCGGGGCTACACCTTC. As protein: CASSLGASRDRGRGYTF.

V and J are TRBV6-5 and TRBJ2-2; the match to TRBD1 covers 7 bases. The V and J ends lost 3 bases and 4 bases, in that order; junction bases with no gene match: 5. The CDR3 consists of 15 residues. Germline V lookup: CDR1 MNHEY, CDR2 SVGAGI. In DNA, the CDR3 is TGTGCCAGCAGTTATGACAGGGATGCCACCGGGGAGCTGTTTTTT. This sequence encodes CASSYDRDATGELFF.

This clone was seen more than once but under ten times. The genes are TRBV5-1 and TRBJ1-2; TRBD1 aligns across 8 bases. Germline assignment: CDR1 SGHRS and CDR2 YFSETQ. V was clipped by 3 bases and J by 8 bases; unmatched bases: 12. This CDR3 is 15 amino acids long. The CDR3 here is CASSWSTGDSGGYTF. DNA for the CDR3: TGCGCCAGCAGCTGGTCGACAGGGGACAGTGGCGGCTACACCTTC.

This sequence joins TRBV7-6 and TRBJ2-7; D possibly corresponds to TRBD1 (6 bases). The V end lost 5 bases, the J end lost 1 base, and 18 bases lay between the germline ends. Germline V lookup: CDR1 SGHVS, CDR2 FNYEAQ. The CDR3 runs 16 residues. In DNA, the CDR3 is TGTGCCAGCAGCCCCTTAGCAGGGGCGCATTCCTACGAGCAGTACTTC. Translation: CASSPLAGAHSYEQYF.

The CDR3, as DNA: TGTGCCAGCAGCTTAGGGGGCGGGGTTTCCTACAATGAGCAGTTCTTC. It translates to CASSLGGGVSYNEQFF. The chain couples TRBV11-3 to TRBJ2-1; tentatively, D is TRBD2 (6 bases). Germline V lookup: CDR1 SGHNT, CDR2 YENEEA. This CDR3 region has 16 residues. V dropped 1 base and J dropped 1 base, with 11 bases sitting between them.

V is TRBV7-9 and J is TRBJ2-1; 13 nucleotides match TRBD2. In germline, CDR1 is SEHNR, CDR2 FQNEAQ (reference sequence). The trim removed 2 bases at V and 8 bases at J, leaving 12 bases unmatched. This CDR3 has 18 amino acids. CDR3 loop: CASSLIGRGLAGVDEQFF. CDR3 in DNA: TGTGCCAGCAGCTTAATCGGCCGCGGACTAGCGGGGGTGGATGAGCAGTTCTTC.

V and J are TRBV29-1 and TRBJ2-1; 7 bases map to TRBD1. CDR1 is SQVTM, CDR2 ANQGSEA, per germline. Trimming cost V 7 bases and J 0 bases; bases outside gene matches: 9. This CDR3 has 15 residues. The CDR3 DNA sequence: TGCAGCGCCGGCCGGGGACAGAGCTCCTACAATGAGCAGTTCTTC. Its translation: CSAGRGQSSYNEQFF.

The rearrangement links TRBV12-5 to TRBJ1-3; TRBD1 aligns across 7 bases. There are 14 residues in the CDR3. J lost 1 base, V lost 11 bases, and 8 bases had no gene match. Germline loops: CDR1 LGHNT, CDR2 FRNRAP. The CDR3: CAPDRDGSGNTIYF. As DNA, the CDR3 is TGTGCTCCAGACAGGGATGGATCTGGAAACACCATATATTTT.

This chain links TRBV28 with TRBJ1-5; tentatively, D is TRBD1 (5 bases). From germline, CDR1 is MDHEN and CDR2 SYDVKM. V was clipped by 10 bases and J by 3 bases, with 16 bases between them. CDR3 size: 14 residues. The CDR3 spells CATQPGLPNQPQHF. CDR3 sequence (DNA): TGTGCCACCCAACCGGGGCTTCCCAATCAGCCCCAGCATTTT.

J is TRBJ1-3 and V is TRBV5-8; TRBD1 might be the D (5 bases). The germline V gene has CDR1 SGHTS and CDR2 YDEGEE. The V and J ends lost 1 base and 4 bases respectively, with 12 bases between them. This CDR3 is 15 amino acids long. CDR3 coding DNA: TGTGCCAGCAGCTTGAGAGGGGCGCACGGAAACACCATATATTTT. The encoded protein is CASSLRGAHGNTIYF.